Presented here are 25 T cell receptor beta chains from one specimen sequenced in a study of cytomegalovirus exposure and HLA in healthy donors. PCR employed 60 Vbeta and 13 Jbeta primers. Profiled with immunoSEQ multiplex PCR; TCRdb holds only in-frame clones, not every one. The table lists fewer than 150,000 clones, over 75% of them singletons, with less than 3% in the top ten. What was sequenced was PBMCs. These TCRs come from a male donor in good health and CMV-seronegative.

V and J are TRBV10-2 and TRBJ2-2; D perhaps matches TRBD1 (6 bases). This CDR3 contains 14 residues. The V gene's germline CDR1 is WSHSY and CDR2 SAAADI. Trimming took 6 bases from V and 0 from J, leaving 8 bases between them. CDR3 in DNA: TGCGCCAGCAGGGCAGGGGCGAACACCGGGGAGCTGTTTTTT. This translates into CASRAGANTGELFF.

This clone was recorded a few times. The CDR3 reads CASIGDIGYEQYF. CDR3 bases: TGTGCCAGCATTGGGGACATAGGCTACGAGCAGTACTTC. The chain links TRBV2 to TRBJ2-7, with D tentatively TRBD1 (6 bases). CDR1 SNHLY and CDR2 FYNNEI come from the germline V gene. The CDR3 totals 13 residues. V was pared by 7 bases and J by 3 bases, with 13 bases between.

The V call is TRBV4-2, the J call TRBJ2-5; TRBD2 matches at 12 bases. The CDR3 covers 16 residues. CDR1 LGHNA and CDR2 YNFKEQ come from the germline V gene. Trimming cost V 3 bases and J 3 bases; bases outside gene matches: 5. CDR3 in DNA: TGTGCCAGCAGCCATGAGCTAGCGGGAGGGAAAGAGACCCAGTACTTC. This encodes CASSHELAGGKETQYF.

The rearrangement links TRBV27 to TRBJ1-1; TRBD1 matches 7 bases. CDR1 and CDR2 (germline): MNHEY, SMNVEV (reference sequence). The CDR3 extends over 12 amino acids. Trimming at V came to 7 bases and at J to 4 bases, leaving 3 bases not matched to a gene. The CDR3 nucleotides read TGTGCCAGCACCTCAGGGGGCACTGAAGCTTTCTTT. It translates to CASTSGGTEAFF.

This chain joins TRBV5-4 and TRBJ2-5; perhaps TRBD1 as D (5 bases). The germline V gene encodes CDR1 SGHNT and CDR2 YYREEE (reference sequence). V dropped 0 bases and J dropped 0 bases, with 18 bases sitting between them. This CDR3 spans 18 amino acids. The chain's CDR3 is CASSLGGGQSQYQETQYF. In DNA form, the CDR3 reads TGTGCCAGCAGCTTGGGGGGCGGCCAGTCCCAATACCAAGAGACCCAGTACTTC.

Details on this clone: In the same sample, other DNA sequences code for this CDR3. The V and J genes are TRBV27 and TRBJ2-1, with 11 nucleotides matching TRBD2. The CDR3 contains 15 residues. Germline V gene data show CDR1 as MNHEY and CDR2 as SMNVEV (reference sequence). Trimming took 6 bases from V and 1 from J; bases not matched to a gene: 2. CDR3 sequence (DNA): TGTGCCAGCAGCCTAGCGGGAGGATCCTACAATGAGCAGTTCTTC. It yields the protein CASSLAGGSYNEQFF.

The gene calls are TRBV5-6 and TRBJ1-6; D remains ambiguous. Looked up from germline, CDR1 is SGHDT and CDR2 is YYEEEE. The CDR3 is 16 amino acids. Trimming took off 4 bases at V and 1 base at J, with 12 bases between the two ends. CDR3 nucleotides: TGTGCCAGCAGCCCTGCGGCTGGGTCCTATAATTCACCCCTCCACTTT. Amino acids: CASSPAAGSYNSPLHF.

The chain employs TRBV30 and TRBJ2-7; 8 bases are shared with TRBD2. CDR3 length: 15 amino acids. The junction had 7 bases not matched to a gene; V was cut back by 1 base and J by 2 bases. Germline V gives CDR1 GTSNPN, CDR2 SVGIG (reference sequence). The CDR3 coding sequence is TGTGCCTGGAGTGCCGACGCGGGAGGACCCTACGAGCAGTACTTC. This translates into CAWSADAGGPYEQYF.

The rearrangement joins TRBV9 to TRBJ2-7, with 8 bases fitting TRBD2. V shed 0 bases, J shed 4 bases, and the junction held 12 bases outside the gene matches. The CDR3 has 17 residues. Germline CDR1 and CDR2: SGDLS and YYNGEE. CDR3 loop: CASSVVDYGTSKYEQYF. The DNA of the CDR3 is TGTGCCAGCAGCGTAGTCGATTACGGGACTAGTAAATACGAGCAGTACTTC.

The chain recombines TRBV19 with TRBJ2-2; 7 bases match TRBD2. The V gene end was trimmed by 3 bases and the J gene end by 3 bases; junction bases not matched to a gene: 4. The germline CDR1 and CDR2 sequences are LNHDA and SQIVND (reference sequence). The CDR3 spans 15 residues. The CDR3: CASSMGGRHTGELFF. Here the CDR3 DNA reads TGTGCCAGTAGTATGGGAGGGAGACACACCGGGGAGCTGTTTTTT.

The V gene is TRBV19, the J gene TRBJ2-7, with 10 bases lining up with TRBD1. Unmatched junction bases numbered 3, after V lost 1 base and J lost 3 bases. This CDR3 is built from 15 residues. Germline V CDR1 and CDR2: LNHDA, SQIVND (reference sequence). The CDR3 spells CASSIVGDRGYEQYF. Written as DNA, the CDR3 is TGTGCCAGTAGTATAGTAGGGGACAGGGGCTACGAGCAGTACTTC.

The genes are TRBV5-1 and TRBJ2-7; 7 nucleotides line up with TRBD1. V lost 0 bases to trimming and J lost 9 bases; unmatched junction nucleotides: 9. The CDR3 sequence is 14 residues long. Per the germline V gene, CDR1 is SGHRS and CDR2 is YFSETQ. CDR3 coding DNA: TGCGCCAGCAGCTTGGAGAACAGGGGTAGAGGGCAGTACTTC. It specifies CASSLENRGRGQYF.

The chain uses TRBV14 and TRBJ2-1, with TRBD1 matching 7 bases. Germline CDR1 is SGHDN and CDR2 is FVKESK. The CDR3 totals 13 residues. Trimming removed 2 bases from V and 9 bases from J; junction bases left unmatched: 4. The DNA of the CDR3 is TGTGCCAGCAGCCAACGAGGGGGCAGTGAGCAGTTCTTC. As protein: CASSQRGGSEQFF.

Comment on this clone: Within the sample, other DNA sequences also encode this same CDR3. V is TRBV27 and J is TRBJ2-1; D gene uncertain. V was clipped by 5 bases and J by 3 bases, with 2 bases between them. The CDR3 spans 11 residues. Germline assignment: CDR1 MNHEY and CDR2 SMNVEV (reference sequence). CDR3 coding DNA: TGTGCCAGCAGTCTCTACAATGAGCAGTTCTTC. It encodes CASSLYNEQFF.

The V gene is TRBV6-5, the J gene TRBJ2-4; TRBD1 agrees at 7 bases. This CDR3 spans 11 amino acids. Germline lookup yields CDR1 MNHEY and CDR2 SVGAGI. V dropped 6 bases and J dropped 14; count of bases not matched to a gene: 7. The CDR3 sequence is CASSLGGAKYF. The DNA of the CDR3 is TGTGCCAGCAGCCTAGGGGGCGCAAAGTACTTC.

The V and J genes are TRBV30 and TRBJ2-5; TRBD1 is a possible D gene (6 bases). Germline lookup yields CDR1 GTSNPN and CDR2 SVGIG (reference sequence). Trimming stripped 0 bases from V and 3 bases from J, with 8 bases between. CDR3 length equals 13 residues. The CDR3, as DNA: TGTGCCTGGAGTGTACGGACAGAAGAGACCCAGTACTTC. Translating gives CAWSVRTEETQYF.

V gene TRBV25-1 combines with J gene TRBJ1-5; D is unresolved. The CDR3 is made up of 14 amino acids. V dropped 2 bases and J dropped 0 bases, with 5 bases sitting between them. Germline lookup yields CDR1 MGHDK and CDR2 SYGVNS. CDR3 protein: CASSEPNSNQPQHF. The CDR3 coding sequence is TGTGCCAGCAGTGAACCTAATAGCAATCAGCCCCAGCATTTT.

For the CDR3, the DNA is TGTGCCAGCAGCTCAGAAACATTATCACAAGAGACCCAGTACTTC. Translating it yields CASSSETLSQETQYF. The chain is built from TRBV5-5 and TRBJ2-5; D unclear. The length of the CDR3 is 15 residues. V dropped 3 bases and J dropped 2 bases, with 14 bases sitting between them. Germline CDR1 reads SGHKS; CDR2 reads YYEKEE (reference sequence).

V and J are TRBV5-4 and TRBJ2-7; 10 positions match TRBD2. The CDR3 extends over 13 amino acids. Losses at the gene ends were 7 bases for V and 6 bases for J; bases not matched to a gene: 7. Germline CDR1 is SGHNT and CDR2 is YYREEE (reference sequence). CDR3 sequence (DNA): TGTGCCAGCGAGCGGGAGGGCCTTGGCGAGCAGTACTTC. The encoded protein is CASEREGLGEQYF.

This clone has more than one count but fewer than ten. This chain joins TRBV28 and TRBJ2-7, with D possibly TRBD1 on 6 matching bases. Between the trimmed V and J ends, which lost 5 bases and 3 bases, there was a span of 20 bases. CDR1 and CDR2 from the germline V gene are MDHEN and SYDVKM. CDR3 length equals 16 residues. The CDR3 protein is CASSTEQGFLNYEQYF. Here the CDR3 DNA reads TGTGCCAGCAGTACCGAGCAGGGGTTTCTGAACTACGAGCAGTACTTC.

The rearrangement links TRBV11-1 to TRBJ2-1; tentative D call: TRBD2 (6 bases). Trimming cost V 1 base and J 4 bases, with 11 bases left between them. CDR3 length: 15 amino acids. Germline loops: CDR1 SGHAT, CDR2 FQDESV (reference sequence). Here the CDR3 DNA reads TGTGCCAGCAGCTTAGAGGTTAGCGGTTACAATGAGCAGTTCTTC. It codes for CASSLEVSGYNEQFF.

This chain connects TRBV5-4 to TRBJ2-7; 7 bases agree with TRBD2. The germline V gene encodes CDR1 SGHNT and CDR2 YYREEE (reference sequence). This CDR3 is built from 14 residues. The J segment lost 0 bases and the V segment lost 0 bases, leaving 0 bases of the junction unmatched. This CDR3 is CASSLGEGSYEQYF. For the CDR3, the DNA is TGTGCCAGCAGCTTGGGGGAGGGCTCCTACGAGCAGTACTTC.

The gene calls are TRBV2 and TRBJ2-2; TRBD2 agrees at 12 bases. Looked up from germline, CDR1 is SNHLY and CDR2 is FYNNEI. This CDR3 has 14 amino acids. The V gene end was trimmed by 7 bases and the J gene end by 6 bases; junction bases not matched to a gene: 3. The DNA of the CDR3 is TGTGCCAGCAAGACTAGCGGGAGTTCCGGGGAGCTGTTTTTT. Its protein is CASKTSGSSGELFF.

A note on this clone: The junction shows a germline mismatch at one end, possibly a read error. V is TRBV7-7 and J is TRBJ1-2; TRBD1 matches 7 bases. Germline V gene data show CDR1 as SSHAT and CDR2 as FNYEAQ (reference sequence). This CDR3 contains 15 residues. The CDR3 loop reads CASSSTGDPIYGYTF. The CDR3 nucleotides read TGTGCTAGCAGCTCCACAGGGGACCCGATCTATGGCTACACCTTC.

The rearrangement uses TRBV2 and TRBJ1-3, with D unresolved. The CDR3 length is 15 residues. V lost 0 bases and J lost 0, with 6 bases in between. Germline CDR1 and CDR2: SNHLY and FYNNEI. For the CDR3, the DNA is TGTGCCAGCAGTGAAGCGCGCCTCTCTGGAAACACCATATATTTT. As protein: CASSEARLSGNTIYF.